The 27 T cell receptor beta chains given below trace back to one sample, sequenced in a study of OX40 agonist ivuxolimab in advanced cancers. Clones were sequenced by immunoSEQ multiplex PCR, and TCRdb holds only the in-frame ones, with some missing. The repertoire holds 35,000 to 40,000 clones, with about four fifths as singletons. Specimen: CD4+ or CD8+ T cells sorted from blood, collected in a trial of the OX40 agonist ivuxolimab. The receptors were sampled from an adult with an advanced solid tumor such as melanoma, head and neck, liver or kidney cancer.

The V gene is TRBV6-4, the J gene TRBJ2-1; D may be TRBD1 (6 bases). V was cut by 8 bases and J by 0 bases, with 14 bases left in between. CDR3 size: 15 residues. Germline assignment: CDR1 MRHNA and CDR2 SNTAGT. CDR3 sequence (DNA): TGTGCCAGCCGGCCCCGGGACAACTCCTACAATGAGCAGTTCTTC. It codes for CASRPRDNSYNEQFF.

The rearrangement joins TRBV7-9 to TRBJ2-2; D is undetermined. Trimming took off 1 base at V and 1 base at J, with 16 bases between the two ends. Germline assignment: CDR1 SEHNR and CDR2 FQNEAQ (reference sequence). The CDR3 covers 18 residues. CDR3: CASSLGYRPTLNTGELFF. CDR3 nucleotide sequence: TGTGCCAGCAGCTTAGGATATCGGCCAACTCTGAACACCGGGGAGCTGTTTTTT.

The chain combines TRBV11-3 with TRBJ2-7; unclear D gene. The germline CDR1 and CDR2 sequences are SGHNT and YENEEA. Trimming stripped 5 bases from V and 3 bases from J, with 17 bases between. The CDR3 contains 15 residues. The DNA for the CDR3 is TGTGCCAGCAGCCCCCAATCCCCGGCCCTCTACGAGCAGTACTTC. As protein: CASSPQSPALYEQYF.

The gene calls are TRBV29-1 and TRBJ2-1, with 7 positions matching TRBD1. The CDR3 is made up of 15 amino acids. J was trimmed by 10 bases and V by 1 base; bases with no gene match: 13. Germline assignment: CDR1 SQVTM and CDR2 ANQGSEA. The CDR3 coding sequence is TGCAGCGTTGAAGGACAGGGCAGCCCACTTGGGGAGCAGTTCTTC. Protein sequence: CSVEGQGSPLGEQFF.

This chain connects TRBV10-2 to TRBJ2-3, with TRBD2 identical over 10 bases. The germline V gene has CDR1 WSHSY and CDR2 SAAADI. The CDR3 runs 14 residues. Germline trimming cut 6 bases from V and 0 bases from J; bases unmatched to any gene: 0. CDR3 sequence reads: CASRLAGSTDTQYF. The CDR3, as DNA: TGCGCCAGCAGACTAGCGGGAAGCACAGATACGCAGTATTTT.

The chain recombines TRBV11-3 with TRBJ2-5; TRBD2 agrees at 7 bases. The CDR3 runs to 16 residues. Trimming took 4 bases from V and 2 from J; bases not matched to a gene: 10. The V gene's germline CDR1 is SGHNT and CDR2 YENEEA. The CDR3 DNA sequence: TGTGCCAGCAGCTCGCTTTGGGCTAGCGGACAAGAGACCCAGTACTTC. Its protein is CASSSLWASGQETQYF.

This chain uses TRBV7-3 with TRBJ2-7; D tentatively fits TRBD1 or TRBD2 (5 bases each). Germline-derived CDR1 and CDR2 are SGHTA and FQGTGA. This CDR3 region has 13 residues. V lost 3 bases and J 2 bases, leaving 8 bases between the germline ends. The CDR3 nucleotides are TGTGCCAGCAGCTTCGGGGCGCCCTACGAGCAGTACTTC. As protein: CASSFGAPYEQYF. The whole variable domain, filled in from reference TRBV7-3 and TRBJ2-7, reads GAGVSQTPSNKVTEKGKYVELRCDPISGHTALYWYRQSLGQGPEFLIYFQGTGAADDSGLPNDRFFAVRPEGSVSTLKIQRTERGDSAVYLCASSFGAPYEQYFGPGTRLTVT.

V gene TRBV27 combines with J gene TRBJ2-3, with TRBD2 matching 9 bases. The germline gives CDR1 MNHEY, CDR2 SMNVEV (reference sequence). The CDR3 contains 16 residues. The junction had 8 bases not matched to a gene; V was cut back by 5 bases and J by 2 bases. CDR3 DNA sequence: TGTGCCAGCAGTCCCTTACCGGGACTAGCCACAGATACGCAGTATTTT. Translated: CASSPLPGLATDTQYF.

The chain employs TRBV27 and TRBJ1-1; D not resolved. The CDR3 extends over 13 amino acids. In germline, CDR1 is MNHEY, CDR2 SMNVEV (reference sequence). V lost 6 bases, J lost 3 bases, and 11 bases lay in between. CDR3 sequence (DNA): TGTGCCAGCAGCCCTACAGTTTACACTGAAGCTTTCTTT. It encodes CASSPTVYTEAFF.

DNA for the CDR3: TGTGCCAGCAGCCCGGGAGGCCCGGGAGTCGAGCAGTACTTC. Its protein product is CASSPGGPGVEQYF. The chain joins TRBV27 to TRBJ2-7; 7 nucleotides line up with TRBD2. Germline-derived CDR1 and CDR2 are MNHEY and SMNVEV (reference sequence). The CDR3 extends over 14 amino acids. The J segment lost 6 bases and the V segment lost 6 bases, leaving 11 bases of the junction unmatched.

The chain is built from TRBV28 and TRBJ2-5, with D perhaps matching TRBD2 (6 bases). The CDR3 is 15 amino acids. CDR1 and CDR2 (germline): MDHEN, SYDVKM. Between the trimmed V and J ends, which lost 7 bases and 2 bases, there was a span of 17 bases. For the CDR3, the DNA is TGTGCCAGCATCAGTCCGGGACTGCAACAAGAGACCCAGTACTTC. As protein: CASISPGLQQETQYF.

The chain couples TRBV11-2 to TRBJ2-3, with D perhaps matching TRBD1 (6 bases). Germline-derived CDR1 and CDR2 are SGHAT and FQNNGV. The germline V and J ends were trimmed by 5 bases and 11 bases, with 26 bases remaining between them. There are 16 residues in the CDR3. CDR3 residues: CASSPPLGAQRKGQYF. CDR3 coding DNA: TGTGCCAGCAGCCCCCCTTTGGGGGCCCAGAGGAAAGGGCAGTATTTT.

CDR3 region: CASSYATQNIQYF. The DNA for the CDR3 is TGTGCCAGCAGTTACGCCACCCAAAACATTCAGTACTTC. The genes are TRBV6-5 and TRBJ2-4; D is undetermined. Germline values: CDR1 MNHEY, CDR2 SVGAGI. CDR3 length equals 13 residues. V shed 2 bases and J shed 5 bases, with 7 bases lying between them.

As concerns this clone: The junction departs from the called germline gene at one end, perhaps through a read error. The chain is built from TRBV2 and TRBJ1-1; no definite D call. Germline lookup yields CDR1 SNHLY and CDR2 FYNNEI. The CDR3 spans 12 residues. CDR3 sequence (DNA): TGTACCAGCAGCCCGTTTAACACTGAAGCTTTCTTT. Translating gives CTSSPFNTEAFF.

J is TRBJ2-7 and V is TRBV4-1, with D perhaps matching TRBD2 (5 bases). Germline-derived CDR1 and CDR2 are MGHRA and YSYEKL. V dropped 3 bases and J dropped 0 bases, with 12 bases sitting between them. The CDR3 is 15 residues long. In nucleotides, the CDR3 is TGCGCCAGCAGCCATAGCGTAAGGTCCTCCTACGAGCAGTACTTC. This sequence encodes CASSHSVRSSYEQYF.

This chain uses TRBV6-5 with TRBJ2-7, with 7 bases matching TRBD1. Germline V lookup: CDR1 MNHEY, CDR2 SVGAGI. This CDR3 region has 14 residues. Unmatched junction bases numbered 8, after V lost 5 bases and J lost 4 bases. This CDR3 is CASSLGTAIYEQYF. The CDR3 nucleotides are TGTGCCAGCAGTCTCGGGACAGCTATTTACGAGCAGTACTTC.

The chain couples TRBV28 to TRBJ2-1, with D uncertain. This CDR3 comprises 15 residues. Trimming removed 2 bases at V and 4 bases at J, with 12 bases between. CDR1 is MDHEN and CDR2 is SYDVKM in the germline V gene. The DNA of the CDR3 is TGTGCCAGCAGTTTAGTCCCCTTGACTTACAATGAGCAGTTCTTC. It specifies CASSLVPLTYNEQFF.

This clone came up once. This chain uses TRBV28 with TRBJ2-1; no definite D call. Germline V gives CDR1 MDHEN, CDR2 SYDVKM. The CDR3 extends over 12 amino acids. The ends were cut back, 5 bases at V and 8 bases at J, with 10 bases in the middle. CDR3 residues: CASSPLTYEQFF. DNA of the CDR3: TGTGCCAGCAGTCCGCTGACGTATGAGCAGTTCTTC.

The chain couples TRBV6-1 to TRBJ2-3; 12 bases agree with TRBD2. Germline V gene sequence: CDR1 MNHNS, CDR2 SASEGT. The CDR3 sequence is 14 residues long. V shed 6 bases, J shed 6 bases, and the junction held 4 bases outside the gene matches. CDR3 protein: CASRAGTSGDTQYF. For the CDR3, the DNA is TGTGCCAGCAGGGCCGGGACTAGCGGGGATACGCAGTATTTT.

The V call is TRBV27, the J call TRBJ1-1; D is unresolved. The V gene lost 5 bases and the J gene lost 4 bases, with 11 bases spanning the gap. CDR1 and CDR2 from the germline V gene are MNHEY and SMNVEV (reference sequence). The CDR3 covers 13 residues. In DNA form, the CDR3 reads TGTGCCAGCAGTATCGGACGGTCCACTGAAGCTTTCTTT. Translating it yields CASSIGRSTEAFF.

The chain is built from TRBV11-2 and TRBJ2-1, with 11 bases that match TRBD1. V lost 1 base, J lost 0 bases, and 5 bases stayed unmatched. The CDR3 consists of 18 residues. The V gene's germline CDR1 is SGHAT and CDR2 FQNNGV. DNA of the CDR3: TGTGCCAGCAGCTTAGTCTACGGGACAGGGGGCTCCTACAATGAGCAGTTCTTC. Protein sequence: CASSLVYGTGGSYNEQFF.

The chain has TRBV5-5 and TRBJ2-7, with D unresolved. Germline V gene data show CDR1 as SGHKS and CDR2 as YYEKEE (reference sequence). The CDR3 runs 14 residues. V was trimmed by 5 bases and J by 0 bases, leaving 12 bases between them. DNA of the CDR3: TGTGCCAGCAGAACCGGGTCCCTCTCCTACGAGCAGTACTTC. It translates to CASRTGSLSYEQYF.

CDR3 DNA sequence: TGTGCCAGTAGGACAGCCGGGGAGCTGTTTTTT. It codes for CASRTAGELFF. The V gene is TRBV19, the J gene TRBJ2-2, with D possibly TRBD1 on 5 matching bases. CDR3 length: 11 residues. Trimming removed 6 bases from V and 6 bases from J, with 5 bases in between. Looked up from germline, CDR1 is LNHDA and CDR2 is SQIVND (reference sequence).

The J gene is TRBJ2-5, the V gene TRBV5-4; 7 bases align to TRBD2. V lost 4 bases and J lost 0; bases outside the gene matches: 3. The CDR3 extends over 14 amino acids. Germline V gene lookup returns CDR1 SGHNT and CDR2 YYREEE (reference sequence). CDR3 amino acids: CASSPTSDQETQYF. Written as DNA, the CDR3 is TGTGCCAGCAGCCCTACTAGCGACCAAGAGACCCAGTACTTC.

The chain couples TRBV2 to TRBJ1-1; maybe TRBD1 (5 bases). CDR1 and CDR2 (germline): SNHLY, FYNNEI. The CDR3 has 10 amino acids. Trimming pared 8 bases from V and 6 bases from J, leaving 7 bases between. CDR3 amino acids: CASGGAEAFF. The CDR3 coding sequence is TGTGCCAGCGGGGGGGCTGAAGCTTTCTTT.

This chain links TRBV5-4 with TRBJ2-7; D remains unclear. Germline V gives CDR1 SGHNT, CDR2 YYREEE (reference sequence). Between the trimmed V and J ends, which lost 4 bases and 5 bases, there was a span of 13 bases. CDR3 size: 13 residues. This CDR3 reads CASSLIMSHEQYF. The DNA of the CDR3 is TGTGCCAGCAGCCTGATCATGTCCCACGAGCAGTACTTC.

The chain uses TRBV1 and TRBJ2-5; the D call of TRBD2 is as the table states it, not checked on the DNA. TRBV1 is a pseudogene locus. The CDR3 sequence is 15 residues long. The CDR3 sequence is CTSSQDSGLLETQYF. CDR3 nucleotides: TGCACCAGCAGCCAAGATTCGGGTCTTCTGGAGACCCAGTACTTC.